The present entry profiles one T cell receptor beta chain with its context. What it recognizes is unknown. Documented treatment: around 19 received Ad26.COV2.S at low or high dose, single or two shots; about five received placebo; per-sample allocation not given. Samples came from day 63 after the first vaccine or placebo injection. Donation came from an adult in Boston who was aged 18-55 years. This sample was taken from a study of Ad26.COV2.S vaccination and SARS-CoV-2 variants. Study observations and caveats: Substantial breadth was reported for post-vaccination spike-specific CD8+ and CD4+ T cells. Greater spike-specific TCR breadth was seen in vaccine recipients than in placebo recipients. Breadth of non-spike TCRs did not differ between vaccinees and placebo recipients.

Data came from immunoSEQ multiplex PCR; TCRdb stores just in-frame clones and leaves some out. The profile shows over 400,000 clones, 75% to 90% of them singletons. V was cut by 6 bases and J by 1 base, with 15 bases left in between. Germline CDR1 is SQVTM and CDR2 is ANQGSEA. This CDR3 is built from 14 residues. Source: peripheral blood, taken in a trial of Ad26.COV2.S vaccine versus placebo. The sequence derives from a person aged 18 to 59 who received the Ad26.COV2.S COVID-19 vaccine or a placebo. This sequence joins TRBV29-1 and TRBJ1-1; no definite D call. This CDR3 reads CSVFLTWGNTEAFF. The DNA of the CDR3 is TGCAGCGTCTTTCTTACCTGGGGGAACACTGAAGCTTTCTTT.